This passage covers 17 T cell receptor beta chains from one sample sequenced in a study of blood T cell repertoires in COVID-19. Generated by immunoSEQ multiplex PCR, the TCRdb table keeps only in-frame clones and is missing some. The profile covers some 340,000 clones, with 90% appearing a single time and less than 4% taken by the ten largest. The specimen sequenced was PBMCs or T cells enriched from blood (not recorded which). These receptors were collected from a woman in her 30s who had been exposed to COVID-19.

This clone turned up a few times. The J gene is TRBJ1-2, the V gene TRBV6-6, with no clear D. Germline CDR1 and CDR2: MNHNY and SVGAGI (reference sequence). This CDR3 contains 16 residues. With 2 bases removed from V and 0 bases from J, the gap between germline ends came to 13 bases. CDR3 DNA: TGTGCCAGCAGTTACCTCGGACTTGAAGCTAACTATGGCTACACCTTC. It encodes CASSYLGLEANYGYTF.

V and J are TRBV24-1 and TRBJ1-1, with a tentative D call TRBD1 (6 bases). Germline values: CDR1 KGHDR, CDR2 SFDVKD. V was clipped by 7 bases and J by 4 bases, with 21 bases between them. CDR3 length equals 16 residues. DNA for the CDR3: TGTGCCACCAGGGATGGTCAGGGGCTTAACATCACTGAAGCTTTCTTT. This codes for CATRDGQGLNITEAFF.

In this sample, this clone turned up a few times. This chain uses TRBV6-5 with TRBJ2-7; 10 bases line up with TRBD2. The V gene end was trimmed by 2 bases and the J gene end by 4 bases; junction bases not matched to a gene: 2. From germline, CDR1 is MNHEY and CDR2 SVGAGI. CDR3 length: 14 amino acids. The CDR3 here is CASSYERGGYEQYF. The CDR3 coding sequence is TGTGCCAGCAGTTACGAGCGGGGGGGGTACGAGCAGTACTTC.

The J gene is TRBJ1-5, the V gene TRBV19; 7 bases match TRBD1. Trimming removed 6 bases from V and 1 base from J; junction bases left unmatched: 6. CDR3 length: 15 residues. Germline V CDR1 and CDR2: LNHDA, SQIVND (reference sequence). CDR3 coding DNA: TGTGCCAGTAGAGGACAGGCAATCAGCAATCAGCCCCAGCATTTT. Translated, it gives CASRGQAISNQPQHF.

The rearrangement joins TRBV3-1 (or the pseudogene TRBV3-2) to TRBJ1-2; D call uncertain. V lost 4 bases and J 7 bases, leaving 10 bases between the germline ends. The germline gives CDR1 LGHDT, CDR2 YNNKEL (reference sequence). This CDR3 has 12 amino acids. The CDR3 reads CASSPDTAGYTF. CDR3 nucleotide sequence: TGTGCCAGCAGCCCCGACACCGCTGGCTACACCTTC.

This clone is a singleton in its sample. This chain's CDR3 is CASSYRTERVYSNQPQHF. In DNA, the CDR3 is TGTGCCAGCAGTTACCGTACAGAGAGGGTATATAGCAATCAGCCCCAGCATTTT. The chain recombines TRBV6-2 or TRBV6-3 with TRBJ1-5; D is uncertain. V lost 2 bases and J lost 0, with 17 bases in between. This CDR3 has 18 residues. CDR1 and CDR2 from the germline V gene are MNHEY and SVGEGT.

This chain joins TRBV5-4 and TRBJ2-4; 9 bases fit TRBD1. The CDR3 totals 16 residues. Germline CDR1 SGHNT, CDR2 YYREEE (reference sequence). J lost 0 bases, V lost 4 bases, and 5 bases had no gene match. This CDR3 reads CASSAGTGLAKNIQYF. In DNA form, the CDR3 reads TGTGCCAGCAGCGCCGGGACAGGGCTAGCCAAAAACATTCAGTACTTC.

J is TRBJ2-3 and V is TRBV9; D unresolved. From germline, CDR1 is SGDLS and CDR2 YYNGEE. The CDR3 spans 13 residues. V lost 4 bases and J 4 bases, leaving 10 bases between the germline ends. Here the CDR3 DNA reads TGTGCCAGCAGCTTCCGACTCCCAGATACGCAGTATTTT. Its translation is CASSFRLPDTQYF.

The rearrangement joins TRBV1 to TRBJ1-6. TRBV1 has pseudogene status. This CDR3 region has 13 residues. The CDR3 sequence is CTTGFSYNSPLHF. CDR3 sequence (DNA): TGCACCACGGGATTCTCCTATAATTCACCCCTCCACTTT.

The chain has TRBV5-1 and TRBJ2-6; tentative D call: TRBD2 (6 bases). The CDR3 is 17 residues long. Germline V CDR1 and CDR2: SGHRS, YFSETQ. The V gene lost 0 bases and the J gene lost 0 bases, with 10 bases spanning the gap. This chain's CDR3 is CASSLAAGNSGANVLTF. CDR3 DNA sequence: TGCGCCAGCAGCTTGGCCGCGGGAAACTCTGGGGCCAACGTCCTGACTTTC.

The chain carries TRBV20-1 and TRBJ1-2; 7 bases align to TRBD1. The CDR3 loop spans 13 amino acids. Germline loops: CDR1 DFQATT, CDR2 SNEGSKA (reference sequence). The J segment lost 9 bases and the V segment lost 3 bases, leaving 10 bases of the junction unmatched. CDR3 DNA sequence: TGCAGTGCTAGTCGTGGAGGGGGCAGGCGCTACACCTTC. Protein sequence: CSASRGGGRRYTF.

This chain links TRBV4-1 with TRBJ2-1; TRBD2 matches 8 bases. The ends lost 1 base at V and 0 bases at J; junction bases unmatched: 5. The CDR3 is made up of 17 amino acids. Looked up from germline, CDR1 is MGHRA and CDR2 is YSYEKL. The CDR3 region is CASSQVERGSSYNEQFF. The CDR3 DNA reads TGCGCCAGCAGCCAAGTTGAGCGGGGGAGCTCCTACAATGAGCAGTTCTTC.

V gene TRBV7-2 combines with J gene TRBJ2-6; 7 bases map to TRBD1. The CDR3 contains 18 residues. The J segment lost 0 bases and the V segment lost 1 base, leaving 6 bases of the junction unmatched. The germline V gene encodes CDR1 SGHTA and CDR2 FQGNSA. The CDR3 loop is CASSLEGAPSSGANVLTF. The CDR3 nucleotides read TGTGCCAGCAGCTTAGAGGGGGCTCCGAGCTCTGGGGCCAACGTCCTGACTTTC. Full variable domain (missing parts from reference TRBV7-2 and TRBJ2-6): GAGVSQSPSNKVTEKGKDVELRCDPISGHTALYWYRQSLGQGLEFLIYFQGNSAPDKSGLPSDRFSAERTGGSVSTLTIQRTQQEDSAVYLCASSLEGAPSSGANVLTFGAGSRLTVL.

The chain joins TRBV5-4 to TRBJ2-7; TRBD2 agrees at 10 bases. Germline CDR1 is SGHNT and CDR2 is YYREEE (reference sequence). The junction had 5 bases not matched to a gene; V was cut back by 5 bases and J by 3 bases. The CDR3 runs 14 residues. CDR3 in amino acids: CASRTGTSVYEQYF. The CDR3 region has the DNA TGTGCCAGCAGAACCGGGACTAGCGTCTACGAGCAGTACTTC.

The rearrangement joins TRBV6-5 to TRBJ2-7; 7 nucleotides match TRBD1. The CDR3 has 15 amino acids. From germline, CDR1 is MNHEY and CDR2 SVGAGI. V lost 6 bases and J lost 1; bases outside the gene matches: 9. The CDR3 sequence is CASSKRGGASYEQYF. The CDR3 DNA follows: TGTGCCAGCAGCAAACGAGGGGGCGCTTCCTACGAGCAGTACTTC.

This chain uses TRBV12-5 with TRBJ2-2, with D uncertain. Germline CDR1 LGHNT, CDR2 FRNRAP. CDR3 length: 14 amino acids. V lost 2 bases and J lost 4, with 8 bases in between. As DNA, the CDR3 is TGTGCTAGTGGTTTGTCGCCGGTCACCGGGGAGCTGTTTTTT. This translates into CASGLSPVTGELFF. Combining the CDR3 with reference TRBV12-5 and TRBJ2-2 gives the whole variable domain DARVTQTPRHKVTEMGQEVTMRCQPILGHNTVFWYRQTMMQGLELLAYFRNRAPLDDSGMPKDRFSAEMPDATLATLKIQPSEPRDSAVYFCASGLSPVTGELFFGEGSRLTVL.

The gene calls are TRBV6-1 and TRBJ1-5; no firm D call. The CDR3 consists of 16 residues. Germline CDR1 is MNHNS and CDR2 is SASEGT. The germline V and J ends were trimmed by 4 bases and 6 bases, with 19 bases remaining between them. The CDR3 reads CASSGLLGRAGQPQHF. Written as DNA, the CDR3 is TGTGCCAGCAGTGGCCTCCTAGGGAGGGCGGGTCAGCCCCAGCATTTT.